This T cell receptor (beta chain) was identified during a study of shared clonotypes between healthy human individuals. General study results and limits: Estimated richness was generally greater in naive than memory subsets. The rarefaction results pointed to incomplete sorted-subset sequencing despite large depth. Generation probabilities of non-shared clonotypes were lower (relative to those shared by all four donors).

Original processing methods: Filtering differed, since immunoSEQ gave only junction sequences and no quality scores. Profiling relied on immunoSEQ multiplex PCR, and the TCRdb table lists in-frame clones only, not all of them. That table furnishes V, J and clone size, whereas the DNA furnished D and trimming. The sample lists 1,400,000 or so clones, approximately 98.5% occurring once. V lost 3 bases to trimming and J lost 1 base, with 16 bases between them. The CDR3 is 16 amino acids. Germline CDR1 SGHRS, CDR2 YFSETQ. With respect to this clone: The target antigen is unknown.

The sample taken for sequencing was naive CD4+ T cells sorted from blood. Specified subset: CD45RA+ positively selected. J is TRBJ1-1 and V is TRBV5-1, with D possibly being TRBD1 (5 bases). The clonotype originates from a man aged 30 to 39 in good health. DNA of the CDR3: TGCGCCAGCAGCTCAGGTCTCATTGGGGGGAACACTGAAGCTTTCTTT. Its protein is CASSSGLIGGNTEAFF. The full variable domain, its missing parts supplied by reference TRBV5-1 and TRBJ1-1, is KAGVTQTPRYLIKTRGQQVTLSCSPISGHRSVSWYQQTPGQGLQFLFEYFSETQRNKGNFPGRFSGRQFSNSRSEMNVSTLELGDSALYLCASSSGLIGGNTEAFFGQGTRLTVV.